This T cell receptor beta chain was sequenced for a study of shared clonotypes between healthy human individuals. Study-level background: With ages of 18 to 49, the donors were two women and a few men. Findings of the study overall: Sorted-subset sequencing, rarefaction showed, was incomplete despite large depth.

J was trimmed by 3 bases and V by 6 bases; bases with no gene match: 2. This CDR3 has 14 residues. Germline V gene data show CDR1 as MGHRA and CDR2 as YSYEKL. Negatively enriched CD4+ T cells were divided by CD45RA into naive and memory. Replicate PCRs for sorted subsets used around 200 ng DNA; this equaled 25,000 to 30,000 T cell genomes. Assay used: immunoSEQ multiplex PCR; TCRdb lists only in-frame clones, some missing. The profile shows 550,000 to 800,000 clones, 74% of them singletons. On this clone: Antigen specificity is unknown.

The sequenced sample was memory CD4+ T cells sorted from blood. The subset was: CD45RA-negative fraction. The TCR comes from a woman in her twenties or thirties in good health. The V call is TRBV4-1, the J call TRBJ2-1, with 10 bases aligning to TRBD2. CDR3 sequence (DNA): TGCGCCAGCAGGCCTAGCGGGAGCTACAATGAGCAGTTCTTC. Translated: CASRPSGSYNEQFF.